This entry concerns a single T cell receptor (beta chain). This entry is derived from a study of blood T cell repertoires in COVID-19. Data came from immunoSEQ multiplex PCR; TCRdb stores just in-frame clones and leaves some out. The data show some 30,000 clones, about 91% seen once. The sequenced sample consisted of peripheral blood. This clonotype was sampled from a human donor with acute or convalescent COVID-19. The donor label of this sample is uncertain.

The CDR3 sequence is CASSPLLWTGELFF. The CDR3 DNA reads TGTGCCAGCAGCCCCTTACTTTGGACCGGGGAGCTGTTTTTT. The chain couples TRBV7-3 to TRBJ2-2; D is unclear. The CDR3 covers 14 residues. Trimming removed 5 bases at V and 5 bases at J, with 12 bases between. From germline, CDR1 is SGHTA and CDR2 FQGTGA.